The sequence of this TCR beta chain was determined in a study of response to subunit inactivated influenza vaccine. As to this clonotype: Its antigen is unidentified.

From the RT-PCR reads, TCRdb called clonotypes with MiXCR, one entry per CDR3 protein. The sample consists of hundreds of thousands of distinct CDR3 sequences, 14% of them appearing once. The length of the CDR3 is 15 residues. Germline V gene lookup returns CDR1 LGHNA and CDR2 YSLEER. V was clipped by 6 bases and J by 0 bases, with 11 bases between them. Study observations and caveats: New T cells are recruited in small numbers by each seasonal influenza vaccination, according to the authors' suggestion.

This sequence originates from a man aged 45 to 65 who received an inactivated influenza vaccine. The rearrangement uses TRBV4-3 and TRBJ2-2; D is undetermined. Sample: PBMCs from blood, taken about 14 days before vaccination. The CDR3, as DNA: TGCGCCAGCAGGGGCACGAGTCCGAACACCGGGGAGCTGTTTTTT. Amino acids: CASRGTSPNTGELFF.